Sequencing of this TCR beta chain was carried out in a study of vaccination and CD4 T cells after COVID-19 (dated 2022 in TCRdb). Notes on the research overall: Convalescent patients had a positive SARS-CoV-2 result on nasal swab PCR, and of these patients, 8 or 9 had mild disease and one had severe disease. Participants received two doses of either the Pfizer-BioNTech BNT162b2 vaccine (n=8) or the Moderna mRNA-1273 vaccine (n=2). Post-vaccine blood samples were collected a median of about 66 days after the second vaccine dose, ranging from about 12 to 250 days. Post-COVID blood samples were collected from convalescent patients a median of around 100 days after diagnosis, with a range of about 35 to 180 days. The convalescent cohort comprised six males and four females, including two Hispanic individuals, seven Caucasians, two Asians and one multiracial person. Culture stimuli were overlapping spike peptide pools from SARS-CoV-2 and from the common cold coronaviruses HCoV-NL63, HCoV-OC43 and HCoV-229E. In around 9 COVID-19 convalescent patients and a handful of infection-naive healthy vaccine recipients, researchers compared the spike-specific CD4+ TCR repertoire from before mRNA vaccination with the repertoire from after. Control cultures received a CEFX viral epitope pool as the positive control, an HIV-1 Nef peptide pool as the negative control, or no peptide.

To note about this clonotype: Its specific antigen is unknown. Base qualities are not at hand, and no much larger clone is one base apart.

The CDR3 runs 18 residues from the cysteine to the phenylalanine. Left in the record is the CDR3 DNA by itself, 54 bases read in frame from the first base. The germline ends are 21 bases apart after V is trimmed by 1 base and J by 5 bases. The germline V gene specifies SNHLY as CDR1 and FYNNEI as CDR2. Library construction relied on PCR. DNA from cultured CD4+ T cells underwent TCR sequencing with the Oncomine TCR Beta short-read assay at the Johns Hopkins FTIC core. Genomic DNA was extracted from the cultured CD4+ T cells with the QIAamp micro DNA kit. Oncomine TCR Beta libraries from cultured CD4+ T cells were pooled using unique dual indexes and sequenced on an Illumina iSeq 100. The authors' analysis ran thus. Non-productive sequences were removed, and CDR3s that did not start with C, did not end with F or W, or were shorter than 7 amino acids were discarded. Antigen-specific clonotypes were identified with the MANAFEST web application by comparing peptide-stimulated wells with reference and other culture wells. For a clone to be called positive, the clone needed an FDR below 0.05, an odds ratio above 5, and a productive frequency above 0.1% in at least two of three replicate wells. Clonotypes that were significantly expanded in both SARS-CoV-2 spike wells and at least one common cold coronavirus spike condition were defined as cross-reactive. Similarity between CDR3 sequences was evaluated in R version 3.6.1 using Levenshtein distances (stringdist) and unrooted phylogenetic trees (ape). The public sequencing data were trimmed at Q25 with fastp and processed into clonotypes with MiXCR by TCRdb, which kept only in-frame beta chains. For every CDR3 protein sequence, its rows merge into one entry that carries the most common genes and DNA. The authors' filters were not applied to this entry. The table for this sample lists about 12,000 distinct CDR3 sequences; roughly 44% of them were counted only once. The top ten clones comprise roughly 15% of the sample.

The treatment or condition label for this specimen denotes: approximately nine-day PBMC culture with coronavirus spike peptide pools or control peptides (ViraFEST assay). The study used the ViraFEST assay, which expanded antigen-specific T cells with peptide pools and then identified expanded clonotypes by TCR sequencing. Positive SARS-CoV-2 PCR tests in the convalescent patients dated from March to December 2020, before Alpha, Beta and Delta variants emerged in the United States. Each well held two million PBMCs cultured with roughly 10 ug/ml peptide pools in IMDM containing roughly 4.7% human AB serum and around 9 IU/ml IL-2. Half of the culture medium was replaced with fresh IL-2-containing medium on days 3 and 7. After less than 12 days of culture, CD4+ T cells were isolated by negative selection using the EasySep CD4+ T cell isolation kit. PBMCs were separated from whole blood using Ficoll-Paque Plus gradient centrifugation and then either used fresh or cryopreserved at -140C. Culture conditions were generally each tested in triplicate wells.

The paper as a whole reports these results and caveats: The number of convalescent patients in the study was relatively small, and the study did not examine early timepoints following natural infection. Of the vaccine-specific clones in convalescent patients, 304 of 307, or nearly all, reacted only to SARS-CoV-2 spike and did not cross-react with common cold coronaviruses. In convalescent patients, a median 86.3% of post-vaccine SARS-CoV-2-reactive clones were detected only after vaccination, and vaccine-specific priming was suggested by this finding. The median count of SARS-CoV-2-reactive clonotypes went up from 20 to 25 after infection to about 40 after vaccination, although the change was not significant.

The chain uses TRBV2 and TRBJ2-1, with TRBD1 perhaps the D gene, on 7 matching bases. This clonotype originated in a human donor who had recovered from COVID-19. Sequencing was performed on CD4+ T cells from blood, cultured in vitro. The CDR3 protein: CASSEEGGQTGGNNEQFF. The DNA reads TGTGCCAGCAGTGAAGAAGGGGGACAGACCGGGGGCAACAATGAGCAGTTCTTC.